A selection of T cell receptor beta chains follows, all from one sample in a study of human T cells and chemical hapten exposure. TCRdb called the RACE reads again in MiXCR, with one record for every CDR3 protein. The repertoire consists of tens of thousands of distinct CDR3 sequences, with under 9% occurring once and the leading ten covering roughly 1.6%. Specimen: whole blood, collected in connection with sensitization to the hapten diphenylcyclopropenone (DPC). The receptors come from a woman under 40 with alopecia areata. Some clones in this sample may be carry-over from other donors' samples. Each CDR3 is given with its conserved first and last residue. D genes are given only for firm matches. Only part of the rows carry a size: once, few, many, or a class if the clone is expanded.

j_call clone_size d_call v_call cdr3_aa cdr3_nt
TRBJ2-3 NA NA TRBV27 CASSSYSTDTQYF TGTGCCAGCAGTTCCTACTCCACAGATACGCAGTATTTT
TRBJ2-6 few NA TRBV12-3/TRBV12-4 CASSLGGNSGANVLTF TGTGCCAGCAGTTTGGGCGGAAACTCTGGGGCCAACGTCCTGACTTTC
TRBJ2-1 many NA TRBV5-1 CASSRLGGLSYNEQFF TGCGCCAGCAGCCGACTGGGGGGCCTCTCCTACAATGAGCAGTTCTTC
TRBJ2-7 many TRBD1 TRBV20-1 CSAPARQGAPYEQYF TGCAGTGCCCCCGCCCGACAGGGGGCTCCCTACGAGCAGTACTTC
TRBJ2-6 many NA TRBV6-1 CAILSGYSGANVLTF TGTGCCATTCTTTCCGGCTACTCTGGGGCCAACGTCCTGACTTTC
TRBJ2-7 many TRBD1 TRBV2 CASTGQVYEQYF TGTGCCAGCACCGGACAGGTATACGAGCAGTACTTC
TRBJ1-4 few NA TRBV25-1 CASSEPGNNEKLFF TGTGCCAGCAGTGAGCCAGGGAATAATGAAAAACTGTTTTTT
TRBJ1-1 many TRBD1 TRBV20-1 CSARDSKRTGRMNTEAFF TGCAGTGCTAGAGATTCAAAACGGACAGGGAGGATGAACACTGAAGCTTTCTTT
TRBJ1-1 few TRBD1 TRBV6-5 CASSWGRGGEAFF TGTGCCAGCAGTTGGGGCAGGGGGGGCGAAGCTTTCTTT
TRBJ1-6 few TRBD1 TRBV12-5 CASGFTRRPGQGYPLHF TGTGCTAGTGGTTTCACTAGAAGACCGGGACAGGGTTACCCCCTCCACTTT
TRBJ1-5 few NA TRBV5-5 CASSLATSNQPQHF TGTGCCAGCAGCTTGGCAACATCCAATCAGCCCCAGCATTTT
TRBJ2-6 NA NA TRBV5-1 CASSLTRMLSGANVLTF TGCGCCAGCAGCCTGACAAGAATGCTCTCTGGGGCCAACGTCCTGACTTTC
TRBJ1-5 many NA TRBV2 CASSDFPGQRNQPQHF TGTGCCAGCAGTGATTTCCCGGGGCAAAGAAATCAGCCCCAGCATTTT
TRBJ2-3 many NA TRBV4-2 CASSQTNGTSTDTQYF TGTGCCAGCAGCCAGACGAACGGGACTTCCACAGATACGCAGTATTTT
TRBJ2-6 many TRBD1 TRBV30 CARDSSYSGANVLTF TGTGCCCGGGACAGTTCTTACTCTGGGGCCAACGTCCTGACTTTC
TRBJ1-1 NA NA TRBV9 CASSVVLDTEAFF TGTGCCAGCAGCGTAGTATTGGACACTGAAGCTTTCTTT
TRBJ2-1 many TRBD2 TRBV5-5 CASSPTSGRNEQFF TGTGCCAGCAGCCCCACTAGCGGGAGGAATGAGCAGTTCTTC
TRBJ2-3 many NA TRBV6-2/TRBV6-3 CASSSLELTSTDTQYF TGTGCCAGCAGTTCCCTAGAATTAACTAGCACAGATACGCAGTATTTT
TRBJ2-1 NA NA TRBV3-1 CASSQGWDPNAQFF TGTGCCAGCAGCCAAGGATGGGACCCCAATGCGCAGTTCTTC
TRBJ1-1 few NA TRBV4-1 CASSQDRKELWNTEAFF TGCGCCAGCAGCCAAGATCGTAAGGAGCTTTGGAACACTGAAGCTTTCTTT
TRBJ2-3 few TRBD2 TRBV2 CASSTLAGIDTQYF TGTGCCAGCAGTACACTAGCGGGGATAGATACGCAGTATTTT
TRBJ1-2 many NA TRBV20-1 CSALLGQSYGYTF TGCAGTGCACTGCTAGGGCAGTCCTATGGCTACACCTTC
TRBJ1-1 NA NA TRBV11-1 CTSSPIPGDTEAFF TGTACCAGCAGCCCCATCCCGGGGGACACTGAAGCTTTCTTT
TRBJ2-3 few TRBD2 TRBV7-2 CASSPRGRGADTQYF TGTGCCAGCAGCCCTCGGGGGCGGGGGGCAGATACGCAGTATTTT
TRBJ2-3 many TRBD1 TRBV7-9 CASRLTGADTQYF TGTGCCAGCAGACTGACAGGGGCAGATACGCAGTATTTT
TRBJ1-2 few NA TRBV30 CAWRPQQNYGYTF TGTGCCTGGAGGCCACAGCAAAACTATGGCTACACCTTC
TRBJ1-4 many NA TRBV3-1 CASRSDAEKLFF TGTGCCAGCAGATCGGACGCTGAAAAACTGTTTTTT
TRBJ1-5 few NA TRBV5-1 CASSLMGSYSNQPQHF TGCGCCAGCAGCTTGATGGGCAGTTATAGCAATCAGCCCCAGCATTTT
TRBJ2-7 few NA TRBV6-2/TRBV6-3 CASRPAGQNYEQYF TGTGCCAGCAGGCCCGCGGGACAGAACTACGAGCAGTACTTC
TRBJ2-7 NA TRBD1 TRBV2 CASGDSYEQYF TGTGCCAGCGGGGACAGCTACGAGCAGTACTTC
TRBJ2-1 many NA TRBV5-1 CASSLKVPRSYNEQFF TGCGCCAGCAGCTTGAAGGTCCCGAGGAGCTACAATGAGCAGTTCTTC
TRBJ1-6 many TRBD1 TRBV7-2 CASSSGQGGNSPLHF TGTGCCAGCAGTTCCGGGCAGGGGGGAAATTCACCCCTCCACTTT
TRBJ2-6 many NA TRBV2 CASSPMRVAGRSNGSGANVLTF TGTGCCAGCAGCCCTATGAGGGTGGCAGGACGATCCAACGGGTCTGGGGCCAACGTCCTGACTTTC
TRBJ1-6 many NA TRBV7-6 CASSLQANSPLHF TGTGCCAGCAGCTTACAGGCTAATTCACCCCTCCACTTT
TRBJ1-1 few NA TRBV7-8 CASSFQTRGTEAFF TGTGCCAGCAGCTTTCAGACAAGGGGGACTGAAGCTTTCTTT
TRBJ1-1 NA NA TRBV3-1 CASSPPRSGSTEAFF TGTGCCAGCAGCCCCCCACGGTCAGGGTCCACTGAAGCTTTCTTT
TRBJ1-5 few NA TRBV7-2 CASSADRTQPQHF TGTGCCAGCAGCGCAGACAGGACTCAGCCCCAGCATTTT
TRBJ1-1 few TRBD1 TRBV6-5 CASSYSPPGGFAEAFF TGTGCCAGCAGTTACTCGCCGCCAGGGGGTTTCGCTGAAGCTTTCTTT
TRBJ2-2 few TRBD1 TRBV7-9 CASTQGALGTGELFF TGTGCCAGCACCCAGGGGGCGCTGGGCACCGGGGAGCTGTTTTTT
TRBJ2-3 many TRBD1 TRBV7-9 CASSFRTGGGEDTQYF TGTGCCAGCAGCTTCCGGACAGGAGGTGGGGAAGATACGCAGTATTTT
TRBJ2-1 NA TRBD2 TRBV7-2 CASSRRLAGGVNEQFF TGTGCCAGCAGCCGTAGACTAGCGGGGGGGGTGAATGAGCAGTTCTTC
TRBJ2-3 many NA TRBV5-1 CASSRTPWDEKHTQYF TGCGCCAGCAGTCGTACACCCTGGGACGAAAAGCATACGCAGTATTTT
TRBJ1-3 few TRBD1 TRBV9 CASSPGQGSGNTIYF TGTGCCAGCAGTCCCGGACAGGGATCAGGAAACACCATATATTTT
TRBJ2-5 NA TRBD2 TRBV7-2 CASSGLAGQETQYF TGTGCCAGCAGCGGACTAGCGGGACAAGAGACCCAGTACTTC
TRBJ2-1 many NA TRBV11-2 CASSLSGTPYNEQFF TGTGCCAGCAGCTTATCGGGGACCCCCTACAATGAGCAGTTCTTC
TRBJ2-2 many NA TRBV20-1 CSARGGRGTGELFF TGCAGTGCTAGAGGGGGCCGCGGCACCGGGGAGCTGTTTTTT
TRBJ2-6 NA NA TRBV19 CASSPFPSGANVLTF TGTGCCAGTAGTCCTTTCCCCTCTGGGGCCAACGTCCTGACTTTC
TRBJ1-1 few NA TRBV5-1 CASRTQTNTEAFF TGCGCCAGCCGAACACAGACGAACACTGAAGCTTTCTTT
TRBJ2-1 NA TRBD1 TRBV12-3/TRBV12-4 CASSAGRQGVNEQFF TGTGCCAGCAGTGCTGGTCGACAGGGGGTGAATGAGCAGTTCTTC
TRBJ1-1 NA NA TRBV7-9 CASSKNRDTEAFF TGTGCCAGCAGCAAGAACAGGGACACTGAAGCTTTCTTT
TRBJ2-5 many NA TRBV7-2 CASSFRRGGSQYF TGTGCCAGCAGCTTTCGAAGGGGCGGATCCCAGTACTTC
TRBJ2-3 many NA TRBV15 CATSTSSGATDTQYF TGTGCCACCAGCACCTCGTCGGGGGCCACAGATACGCAGTATTTT